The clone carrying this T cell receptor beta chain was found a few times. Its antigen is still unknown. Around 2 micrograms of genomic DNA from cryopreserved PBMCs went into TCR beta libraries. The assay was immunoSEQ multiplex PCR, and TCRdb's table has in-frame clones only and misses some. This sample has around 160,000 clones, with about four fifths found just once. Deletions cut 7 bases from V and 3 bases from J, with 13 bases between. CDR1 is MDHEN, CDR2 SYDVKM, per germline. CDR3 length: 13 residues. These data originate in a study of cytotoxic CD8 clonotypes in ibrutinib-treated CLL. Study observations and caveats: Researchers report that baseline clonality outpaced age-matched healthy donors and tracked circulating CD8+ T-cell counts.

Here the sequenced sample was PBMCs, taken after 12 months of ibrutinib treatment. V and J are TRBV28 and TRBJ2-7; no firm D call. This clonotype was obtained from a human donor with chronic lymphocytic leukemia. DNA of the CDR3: TGTGCCAGCAAGGGATGGGTCAACTACGAGCAGTACTTC. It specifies CASKGWVNYEQYF. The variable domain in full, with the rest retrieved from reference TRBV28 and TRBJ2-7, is DVKVTQSSRYLVKRTGEKVFLECVQDMDHENMFWYRQDPGLGLRLIYFSYDVKMKEKGDIPEGYSVSREKKERFSLILESASTNQTSMYLCASKGWVNYEQYFGPGTRLTVT.